Listed below are T cell receptor beta chains from one sample, sequenced in a study of cytomegalovirus exposure and HLA in healthy donors. Sequencing was performed with immunoSEQ multiplex PCR; in TCRdb, only in-frame clones are kept and a portion is missing. The sample consists of more than 150,000 clones, more than 70% of them appearing once. Specimen: PBMCs. These receptors came from a boy aged 2 to 10 in good health and CMV-seronegative. The CDR3 runs from the conserved cysteine through the conserved F or W. The D gene is left open where the match is weak. Clone size is stated in some rows and not others, as once, few, many or a class when expanded.

len	d_gene	abundance	v_gene	j_gene	CDR3nt	CDR3aa
21	NA	few	TRBV14	TRBJ2-1	TGTGCCAGCAGCCAAAGTTTTTGGGCTAGCGACAACTTATACGGCTACAATGAGCAGTTCTTC	CASSQSFWASDNLYGYNEQFF
13	NA	few	TRBV2	TRBJ1-2	TGTGCCAGCAGTGAAACAGGGAAGTATGGCTACACCTTC	CASSETGKYGYTF
14	NA	NA	TRBV9	TRBJ1-2	TGTGCCAGCAGTAAAGGACAGTTTAACTATGGCTACACCTTC	CASSKGQFNYGYTF
15	TRBD1	NA	TRBV5-5	TRBJ1-2	TGTGCCAGCAGCTTGGAAATAGTGACAGGGAACGGCTACACCTTC	CASSLEIVTGNGYTF
16	NA	NA	TRBV27	TRBJ1-4	TGTGCCAGCAGTCCCCTAGATCCCAAGCCTATAGAAAAACTGTTTTTT	CASSPLDPKPIEKLFF
16	TRBD1	NA	TRBV5-1	TRBJ2-3	TGCGCCAGCAGCCCTGGGACAGGGGGGATTGTTGATACGCAGTATTTT	CASSPGTGGIVDTQYF
15	NA	NA	TRBV4-1	TRBJ1-5	TGCGCCAGCAGCCAAGGAGGGGGACAATTCGTTCGCCAGCATTTT	CASSQGGGQFVRQHF
16	TRBD2	few	TRBV5-1	TRBJ2-3	TGCGCCAGCAGCCAGACGACTAGCGGGAGCGCAGATACGCAGTATTTT	CASSQTTSGSADTQYF
14	TRBD1	NA	TRBV7-8	TRBJ2-7	TGTGCCAGCAGCCCAAGACAGGGTCGGGACGAGCAGTACTTC	CASSPRQGRDEQYF
14	NA	NA	TRBV10-1	TRBJ2-7	TGCGCCAGCAGTGAGAAGGGGTTTTCCTACGAGCAGTACTTC	CASSEKGFSYEQYF
15	TRBD2	NA	TRBV11-2	TRBJ2-7	TGTGCCAGCAGCTTAGTCCCTAGCGGGGTCTACGAGCAGTACTTC	CASSLVPSGVYEQYF
16	NA	NA	TRBV12-2	TRBJ2-3	TGTGCAAGTCGTTTCTCCTGTAATAGTCGCACAGATACGCAGTATTTT	CASRFSCNSRTDTQYF
18	NA	NA	TRBV21-1	TRBJ2-7	TGTGCCAGCAGCAAAGCGCCGAGACAGTGGTGTGTGGCCCACGAGCAGTACTTC	CASSKAPRQWCVAHEQYF
17	TRBD1	NA	TRBV19	TRBJ1-5	TGTGCCAGTAGTAACCCGGGACAGGGGGCCTTCAATCAGCCCCAGCATTTT	CASSNPGQGAFNQPQHF
14	TRBD1	NA	TRBV19	TRBJ2-1	TGTGCCAGTCGAGGGGGCGCTTACTACAATGAGCAGTTCTTC	CASRGGAYYNEQFF
14	NA	NA	TRBV9	TRBJ2-3	TGTGCCAGCAGCGTAGACGACTCTACAGATACGCAGTATTTT	CASSVDDSTDTQYF